The 21 T cell receptor beta chains reported below all come from one sample, sequenced in a study of post-analysis software for immune sequencing data. No antigen is known for these receptors. Presence of unique molecular identifiers characterized the TCR beta cDNA libraries. TCRdb reprocessed the PCR reads via MiXCR and lists one record per CDR3 protein. The table has about 170,000 distinct CDR3 sequences, approximately 30% seen once. Study-wide results and caveats: With TRBV5-6, TRBV5-1 and TRBV20-1 included, about 5 TRBV segments were more frequent in patients than in controls.

Sequenced material: blood. Every receptor here comes from a girl under 18 with multiple sclerosis.

This clonotype was picked up many times. The chain combines TRBV29-1 with TRBJ1-2; TRBD1 matches 7 bases. V shed 1 base, J shed 4 bases, and the junction held 12 bases outside the gene matches. This CDR3 comprises 16 residues. CDR1 is SQVTM and CDR2 is ANQGSEA in the germline V gene. The CDR3 region has the DNA TGCAGCGTTGAAGGTGTCTGGACAGGCGGTATCTATGGCTACACCTTC. Its protein product is CSVEGVWTGGIYGYTF.

This clonotype was found many times. V is TRBV7-2 and J is TRBJ2-5; D tentatively reads TRBD1 or TRBD2 (6 bases each). The CDR3 runs to 15 residues. The germline V and J ends were trimmed by 1 base and 5 bases, with 14 bases remaining between them. The germline V gene has CDR1 SGHTA and CDR2 FQGNSA. The CDR3 DNA reads as TGTGCCAGCAGCTTAGTTCGGGGGCCGGGCGAGACCCAGTACTTC. Encoded protein: CASSLVRGPGETQYF.

Concerning this clonotype: A read error may explain this, as a much larger clone is one base away. The CDR3 loop reads CASSLEGQPIKEQFF. The CDR3 nucleotides read TGCGCCAGCAGCTTGGAGGGTCAGCCCATCAAGGAGCAGTTCTTC. V is TRBV5-1 and J is TRBJ2-1; D is uncertain. V was trimmed by 0 bases and J by 10 bases, leaving 17 bases between them. CDR1 SGHRS and CDR2 YFSETQ come from the germline V gene. The CDR3 runs to 15 residues. Full variable domain (remainder filled in from reference TRBV5-1 and TRBJ2-1): KAGVTQTPRYLIKTRGQQVTLSCSPISGHRSVSWYQQTPGQGLQFLFEYFSETQRNKGNFPGRFSGRQFSNSRSEMNVSTLELGDSALYLCASSLEGQPIKEQFFGPGTRLTVL.

This clonotype appeared a single time. This sequence joins TRBV28 and TRBJ1-5; TRBD1 agrees at 8 bases. J lost 1 base, V lost 6 bases, and 11 bases had no gene match. Looked up from germline, CDR1 is MDHEN and CDR2 is SYDVKM. This CDR3 comprises 17 residues. CDR3 sequence reads: CASSQGAGAGSNQPQHF. DNA of the CDR3: TGTGCCAGCAGCCAGGGGGCGGGGGCGGGAAGCAATCAGCCCCAGCATTTT. The full variable domain, completed using reference TRBV28 and TRBJ1-5, is DVKVTQSSRYLVKRTGEKVFLECVQDMDHENMFWYRQDPGLGLRLIYFSYDVKMKEKGDIPEGYSVSREKKERFSLILESASTNQTSMYLCASSQGAGAGSNQPQHFGDGTRLSIL.

The rearrangement uses TRBV12-3 or TRBV12-4 and TRBJ2-3; 11 positions agree with TRBD2. The trim removed 6 bases at V and 8 bases at J, leaving 16 bases unmatched. CDR3 length: 17 amino acids. The DNA of the CDR3 is TGTGCCAGCAGCCGAACAACCGGGACTAGCGGAATACGTACGCAGTATTTT. Its translation: CASSRTTGTSGIRTQYF.

Worth noting for this clonotype: A clone one base away is much larger, so this may be a read error. Because the CDR3 is missing its conserved closing phenylalanine or tryptophan, this is likely a read error. The genes are TRBV7-8 and TRBJ2-1; no reliable D call. Germline-derived CDR1 and CDR2 are SGHVS and FQNEAQ. The CDR3 length is 13 residues. Trimming took 5 bases from V and 3 from J, leaving 8 bases between them. CDR3 residues: CASSTSLYNEQFC. For the CDR3, the DNA is TGTGCCAGCAGCACCTCCCTCTACAATGAGCAGTTCTGC.

V and J are TRBV5-1 and TRBJ2-1, with 12 bases fitting TRBD2. This CDR3 has 17 residues. CDR1 and CDR2 from the germline V gene are SGHRS and YFSETQ. With V trimmed by 4 bases and J by 5 bases, 10 bases remained unmatched. The CDR3 sequence: CASSPLAGGPLDNEQFF. CDR3 DNA sequence: TGCGCCAGCAGCCCACTAGCGGGAGGCCCCTTGGACAATGAGCAGTTCTTC.

This sequence joins TRBV28 and TRBJ2-7, with D uncertain. The CDR3 is 16 residues long. V was cut by 4 bases and J by 8 bases, with 24 bases left in between. Germline CDR1 reads MDHEN; CDR2 reads SYDVKM. CDR3: CASSSHIMVSVNKQYF. The CDR3 DNA is TGTGCCAGCAGTTCCCACATCATGGTTAGTGTAAATAAGCAGTACTTC. Filled out from reference TRBV28 and TRBJ2-7, the complete variable domain reads DVKVTQSSRYLVKRTGEKVFLECVQDMDHENMFWYRQDPGLGLRLIYFSYDVKMKEKGDIPEGYSVSREKKERFSLILESASTNQTSMYLCASSSHIMVSVNKQYFGPGTRLTVT.

In this sample, this clonotype turned up many times. CDR3 nucleotides: TGCAGCCCATACACGGATACGCAGTATTTT. As protein: CSPYTDTQYF. V usage is TRBV29-1 and J usage is TRBJ2-3; D is uncertain. The V gene's germline CDR1 is SQVTM and CDR2 ANQGSEA. The ends were cut back, 8 bases at V and 6 bases at J, with 9 bases in the middle. The CDR3 loop spans 10 amino acids.

This clonotype appeared a few times. The rearrangement joins TRBV10-3 to TRBJ1-1, with D uncertain. CDR3 length: 11 residues. Germline CDR1 is ENHRY and CDR2 is SYGVKD. The V gene lost 6 bases and the J gene lost 2 bases, with 4 bases spanning the gap. The CDR3 DNA is TGTGCCATCAGGGCTAACACTGAAGCTTTCTTT. Protein: CAIRANTEAFF.

Of note for this clonotype: Possible read error: a much larger clone is one base away. V gene TRBV12-3 or TRBV12-4 combines with J gene TRBJ2-7; 9 nucleotides align to TRBD2. CDR3 size: 14 residues. V gave up 10 bases and J gave up 1 base; unmatched junction bases: 8. CDR3 region: CANTPTSGSYEQYF. The CDR3 coding sequence is TGTGCCAACACCCCGACTAGCGGATCCTACGAGCAGTACTTC.

The rearrangement links TRBV7-2 to TRBJ2-7; D may be TRBD2 (6 bases). Trimming left V 5 bases short and J 7 bases short, with 18 bases between. The CDR3 totals 14 residues. In germline, CDR1 is SGHTA, CDR2 FQGNSA. Here the CDR3 DNA reads TGTGCCAGCAGCGCTGGAGGGACCTACAATGAGCAGTACTTC. Its protein is CASSAGGTYNEQYF.

A word on this clonotype: A much larger clone lies one base from this, so it may be a read error. The J gene is TRBJ2-4, the V gene TRBV28; D is possibly TRBD2 (6 bases). Germline V gives CDR1 MDHEN, CDR2 SYDVKM. This CDR3 is 15 amino acids long. CDR3 in DNA: TGTGCCAGCAGTTTGCCTAGCGCAGCCAAAAACGTTCAGTACTTC. Amino acids: CASSLPSAAKNVQYF. The variable domain in full, with the rest retrieved from reference TRBV28 and TRBJ2-4, is DVKVTQSSRYLVKRTGEKVFLECVQDMDHENMFWYRQDPGLGLRLIYFSYDVKMKEKGDIPEGYSVSREKKERFSLILESASTNQTSMYLCASSLPSAAKNVQYFGAGTRLSVL.

The chain uses TRBV6-2 or TRBV6-3 and TRBJ2-1; 10 bases map to TRBD2. The germline V gene has CDR1 MNHEY and CDR2 SVGEGT. The J segment lost 3 bases and the V segment lost 8 bases, leaving 16 bases of the junction unmatched. This CDR3 comprises 18 residues. The DNA of the CDR3 is TGTGCCAGCGCAAACTTTTGGCTAGCGGGAGTGATCTACAATGAGCAGTTCTTC. The encoded protein is CASANFWLAGVIYNEQFF.

The gene calls are TRBV4-1 and TRBJ1-6; D remains unclear. The V and J ends lost 4 bases and 9 bases respectively, with 13 bases between them. CDR3 size: 14 residues. The germline CDR1 and CDR2 sequences are MGHRA and YSYEKL. In DNA, the CDR3 is TGCGCCAGCAGCCCGCATAGAACGGGTTCACCCCTCCACTTT. The encoded protein is CASSPHRTGSPLHF.

This clonotype was detected ten times or more. V and J are TRBV29-1 and TRBJ1-2; D is uncertain. The CDR3 is 14 amino acids. Germline V gives CDR1 SQVTM, CDR2 ANQGSEA. V lost 2 bases, J lost 6 bases, and 16 bases lay in between. The CDR3 is CSVELLLRLHGYTF. The CDR3 DNA is TGCAGCGTTGAACTTTTATTGCGTCTTCATGGCTACACCTTC. The variable domain in full, with the rest retrieved from reference TRBV29-1 and TRBJ1-2, is SAVISQKPSRDICQRGTSLTIQCQVDSQVTMMFWYRQQPGQSLTLIATANQGSEATYESGFVIDKFPISRPNLTFSTLTVSNMSPEDSSIYLCSVELLLRLHGYTFGSGTRLTVV.

There are many counts of this clonotype. This rearrangement joins TRBV7-8 to TRBJ2-4, with D possibly being TRBD2 (5 bases). Germline CDR1 is SGHVS and CDR2 is FQNEAQ. V was shortened by 4 bases and J by 7 bases, with 20 bases between the two germline ends. The CDR3 totals 16 residues. CDR3 bases: TGTGCCAGCAGCTCACGCACCGGGATCAACGGGAACATTCAGTACTTC. It specifies CASSSRTGINGNIQYF. Filled out from reference TRBV7-8 and TRBJ2-4, the complete variable domain reads GAGVSQSPRYKVAKRGQDVALRCDPISGHVSLFWYQQALGQGPEFLTYFQNEAQLDKSGLPSDRFFAERPEGSVSTLKIQRTQQEDSAVYLCASSSRTGINGNIQYFGAGTRLSVL.

This clonotype was found many times. The rearrangement joins TRBV7-9 to TRBJ1-2; a weak D match, TRBD1 (5 bases). This CDR3 region has 15 residues. Trimming took off 2 bases at V and 1 base at J, with 11 bases between the two ends. Germline lookup yields CDR1 SEHNR and CDR2 FQNEAQ (reference sequence). This chain's CDR3 is CASSLRQKINYGYTF. In DNA form, the CDR3 reads TGTGCCAGCAGCTTAAGACAGAAGATTAACTATGGCTACACCTTC.

V and J are TRBV2 and TRBJ2-5; D gene ambiguous. Trimming took off 3 bases at V and 2 bases at J, with 10 bases between the two ends. The CDR3 is made up of 14 amino acids. Germline-derived CDR1 and CDR2 are SNHLY and FYNNEI. For the CDR3, the DNA is TGTGCCAGCAGTGATCACATCATACAAGAGACCCAGTACTTC. Translation: CASSDHIIQETQYF. Full variable domain (outside the CDR3, taken from reference TRBV2 and TRBJ2-5): EPEVTQTPSHQVTQMGQEVILRCVPISNHLYFYWYRQILGQKVEFLVSFYNNEISEKSEIFDDQFSVERPDGSNFTLKIRSTKLEDSAMYFCASSDHIIQETQYFGPGTRLLVL.

This clonotype occurred many times. This chain connects TRBV10-3 to TRBJ2-1; 10 bases fit TRBD2. In germline, CDR1 is ENHRY, CDR2 SYGVKD. V dropped 0 bases and J dropped 12; count of bases not matched to a gene: 14. CDR3 size: 17 residues. The DNA for the CDR3 is TGTGCCATCAGTGAGTCCTCCAGGGCTAGCGGGAGCCCGGGGCAGTTCTTC. Encoded protein: CAISESSRASGSPGQFF.

This clonotype has just a few counts. Possible read error: a much larger clone is one base away. The chain links TRBV5-4 to TRBJ2-1; weak D call: TRBD2 (5 bases). The germline V gene has CDR1 SGHNT and CDR2 YYREEE (reference sequence). The CDR3 contains 12 residues. Trimming took off 2 bases at V and 9 bases at J, with 9 bases between the two ends. The chain's CDR3 is CASSFGVFEQFF. The CDR3 coding sequence is TGTGCCAGCAGCTTCGGGGTGTTTGAGCAGTTCTTC.